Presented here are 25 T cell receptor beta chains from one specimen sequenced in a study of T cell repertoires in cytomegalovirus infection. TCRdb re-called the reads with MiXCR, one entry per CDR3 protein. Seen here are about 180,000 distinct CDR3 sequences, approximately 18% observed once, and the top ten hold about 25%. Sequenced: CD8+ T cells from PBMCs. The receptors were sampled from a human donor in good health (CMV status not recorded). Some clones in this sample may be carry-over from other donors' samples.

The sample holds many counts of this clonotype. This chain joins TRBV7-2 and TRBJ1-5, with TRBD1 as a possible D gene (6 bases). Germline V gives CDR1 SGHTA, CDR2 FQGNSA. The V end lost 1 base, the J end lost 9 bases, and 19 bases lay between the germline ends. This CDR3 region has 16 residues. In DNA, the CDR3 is TGTGCCAGCAGCTTAGGCGTGGGGGGGCGTCAAGTGCCCCAGCATTTT. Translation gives CASSLGVGGRQVPQHF.

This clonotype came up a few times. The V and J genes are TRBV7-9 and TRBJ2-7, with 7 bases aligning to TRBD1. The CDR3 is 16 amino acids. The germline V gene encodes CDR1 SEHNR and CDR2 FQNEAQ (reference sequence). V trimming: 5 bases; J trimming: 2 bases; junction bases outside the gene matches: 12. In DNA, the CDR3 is TGTGCCAGCAGCCCTCATAATGGACAGGCGGCCTACGAGCAGTACTTC. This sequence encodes CASSPHNGQAAYEQYF.

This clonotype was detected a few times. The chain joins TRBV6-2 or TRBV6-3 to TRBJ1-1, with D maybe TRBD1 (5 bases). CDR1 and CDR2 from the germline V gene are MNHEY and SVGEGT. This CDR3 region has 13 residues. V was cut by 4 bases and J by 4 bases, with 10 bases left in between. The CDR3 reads CASSSREATEAFF. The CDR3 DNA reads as TGTGCCAGCAGTTCCAGGGAAGCCACTGAAGCTTTCTTT.

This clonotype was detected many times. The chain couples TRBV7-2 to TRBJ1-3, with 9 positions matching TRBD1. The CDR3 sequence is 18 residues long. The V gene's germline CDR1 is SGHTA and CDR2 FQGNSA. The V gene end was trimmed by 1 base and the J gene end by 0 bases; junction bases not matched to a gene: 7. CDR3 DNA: TGTGCCAGCAGCTTAGTTGCAGGGACAGGGTACTCTGGAAACACCATATATTTT. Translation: CASSLVAGTGYSGNTIYF. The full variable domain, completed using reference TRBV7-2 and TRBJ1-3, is GAGVSQSPSNKVTEKGKDVELRCDPISGHTALYWYRQSLGQGLEFLIYFQGNSAPDKSGLPSDRFSAERTGGSVSTLTIQRTQQEDSAVYLCASSLVAGTGYSGNTIYFGEGSWLTVV.

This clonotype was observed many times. CDR3 protein: CASSPRDRGQETQYF. The CDR3 DNA is TGTGCCAGCAGCCCCCGGGACAGGGGCCAAGAGACCCAGTACTTC. This chain links TRBV7-9 with TRBJ2-5; 10 nucleotides agree with TRBD1. The CDR3 is made up of 15 amino acids. CDR1 SEHNR and CDR2 FQNEAQ come from the germline V gene (reference sequence). V was clipped by 5 bases and J by 1 base; unmatched bases: 4. Variable domain in full (rest from reference TRBV7-9 and TRBJ2-5): DTGVSQNPRHKITKRGQNVTFRCDPISEHNRLYWYRQTLGQGPEFLTYFQNEAQLEKSRLLSDRFSAERPKGSFSTLEIQRTEQGDSAMYLCASSPRDRGQETQYFGPGTRLLVL.

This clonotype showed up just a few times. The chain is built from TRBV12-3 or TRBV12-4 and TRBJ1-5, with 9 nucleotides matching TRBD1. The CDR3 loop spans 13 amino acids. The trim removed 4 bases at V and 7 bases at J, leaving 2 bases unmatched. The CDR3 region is CASSWDRVQPQHF. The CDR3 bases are TGTGCCAGCAGTTGGGACAGGGTGCAGCCCCAGCATTTT.

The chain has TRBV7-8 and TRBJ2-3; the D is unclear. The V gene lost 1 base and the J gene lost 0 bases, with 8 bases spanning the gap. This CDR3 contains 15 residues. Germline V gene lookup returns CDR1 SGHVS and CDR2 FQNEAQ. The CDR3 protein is CASSLVGSSTDTQYF. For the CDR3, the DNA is TGTGCCAGCAGCTTAGTGGGGTCTAGCACAGATACGCAGTATTTT.

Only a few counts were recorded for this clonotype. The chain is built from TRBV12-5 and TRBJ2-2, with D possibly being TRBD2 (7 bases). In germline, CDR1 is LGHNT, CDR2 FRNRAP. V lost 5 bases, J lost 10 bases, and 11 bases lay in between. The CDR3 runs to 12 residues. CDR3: CASGEGGEELFF. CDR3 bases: TGTGCTAGTGGTGAAGGGGGGGAGGAGCTGTTTTTT.

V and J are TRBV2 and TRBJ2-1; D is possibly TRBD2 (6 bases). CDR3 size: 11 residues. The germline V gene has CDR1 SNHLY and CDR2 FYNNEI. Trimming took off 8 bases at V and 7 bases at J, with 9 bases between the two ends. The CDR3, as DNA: TGTGCCAGCCCCCGGGGGAATGAGCAGTTCTTC. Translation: CASPRGNEQFF. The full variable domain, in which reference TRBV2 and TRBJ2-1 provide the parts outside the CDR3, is EPEVTQTPSHQVTQMGQEVILRCVPISNHLYFYWYRQILGQKVEFLVSFYNNEISEKSEIFDDQFSVERPDGSNFTLKIRSTKLEDSAMYFCASPRGNEQFFGPGTRLTVL.

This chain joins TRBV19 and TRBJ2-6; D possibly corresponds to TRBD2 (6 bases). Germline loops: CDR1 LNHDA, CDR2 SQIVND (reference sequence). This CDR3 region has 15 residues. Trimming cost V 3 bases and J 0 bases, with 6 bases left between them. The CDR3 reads CASSIGSSGANVLTF. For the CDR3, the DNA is TGTGCCAGTAGTATCGGGAGCTCTGGGGCCAACGTCCTGACTTTC.

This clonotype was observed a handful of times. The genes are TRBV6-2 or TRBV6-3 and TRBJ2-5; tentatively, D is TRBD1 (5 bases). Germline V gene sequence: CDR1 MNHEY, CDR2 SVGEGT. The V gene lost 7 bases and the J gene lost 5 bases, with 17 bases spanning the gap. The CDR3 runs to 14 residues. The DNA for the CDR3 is TGTGCCAGCAAGTCAGGGAAAGGGTTGGAGACCCAGTACTTC. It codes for CASKSGKGLETQYF.

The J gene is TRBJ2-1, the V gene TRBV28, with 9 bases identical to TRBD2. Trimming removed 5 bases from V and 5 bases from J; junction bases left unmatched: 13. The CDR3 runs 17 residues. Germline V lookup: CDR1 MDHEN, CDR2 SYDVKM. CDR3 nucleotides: TGTGCCAGCAGTCCCCGCAGTAGCGGGGGACTTAACAATGAGCAGTTCTTC. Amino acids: CASSPRSSGGLNNEQFF.

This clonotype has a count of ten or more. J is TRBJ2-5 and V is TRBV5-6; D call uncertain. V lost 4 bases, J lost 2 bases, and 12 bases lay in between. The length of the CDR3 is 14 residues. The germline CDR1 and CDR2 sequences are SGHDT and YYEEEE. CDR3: CASSTETDQETQYF. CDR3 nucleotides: TGTGCCAGCAGCACGGAGACGGATCAAGAGACCCAGTACTTC.

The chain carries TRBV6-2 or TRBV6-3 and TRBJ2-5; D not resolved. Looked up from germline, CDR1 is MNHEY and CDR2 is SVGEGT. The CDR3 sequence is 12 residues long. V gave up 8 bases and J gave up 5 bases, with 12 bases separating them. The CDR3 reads CASVGTRETQYF. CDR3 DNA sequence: TGTGCCAGCGTGGGAACGAGGGAGACCCAGTACTTC.

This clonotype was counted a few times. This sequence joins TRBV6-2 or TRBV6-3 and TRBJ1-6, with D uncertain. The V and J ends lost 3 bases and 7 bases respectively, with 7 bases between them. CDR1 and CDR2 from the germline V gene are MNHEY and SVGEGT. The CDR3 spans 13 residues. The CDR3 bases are TGTGCCAGCAGTTATGGGCTAAATTCACCCCTCCACTTT. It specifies CASSYGLNSPLHF.

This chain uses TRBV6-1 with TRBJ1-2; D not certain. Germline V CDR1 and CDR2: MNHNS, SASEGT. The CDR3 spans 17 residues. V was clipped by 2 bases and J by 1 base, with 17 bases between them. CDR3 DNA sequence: TGTGCCAGCAGTGAAACTGTGTTCCGGACGGATAACTATGGCTACACCTTC. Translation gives CASSETVFRTDNYGYTF.

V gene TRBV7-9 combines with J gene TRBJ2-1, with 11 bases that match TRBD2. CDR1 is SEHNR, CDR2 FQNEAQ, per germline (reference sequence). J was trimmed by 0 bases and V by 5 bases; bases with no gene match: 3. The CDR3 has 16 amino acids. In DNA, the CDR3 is TGTGCCAGCAGCCCAACTAGCGGGAGCTCCTACAATGAGCAGTTCTTC. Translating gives CASSPTSGSSYNEQFF.

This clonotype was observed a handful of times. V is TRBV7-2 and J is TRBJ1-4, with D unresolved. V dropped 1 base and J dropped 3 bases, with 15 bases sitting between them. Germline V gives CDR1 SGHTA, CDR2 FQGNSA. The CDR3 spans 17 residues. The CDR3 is CASSLEGTVGPNEKLFF. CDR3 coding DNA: TGTGCCAGCAGCTTAGAGGGTACGGTCGGACCTAATGAAAAACTGTTTTTT.

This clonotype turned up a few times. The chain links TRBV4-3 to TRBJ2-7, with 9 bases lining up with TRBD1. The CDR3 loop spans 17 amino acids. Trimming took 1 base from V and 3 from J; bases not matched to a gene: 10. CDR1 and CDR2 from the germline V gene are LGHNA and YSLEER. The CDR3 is CASSQGDPRDRDYEQYF. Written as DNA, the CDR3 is TGCGCCAGCAGCCAAGGAGACCCACGGGACAGGGACTACGAGCAGTACTTC.

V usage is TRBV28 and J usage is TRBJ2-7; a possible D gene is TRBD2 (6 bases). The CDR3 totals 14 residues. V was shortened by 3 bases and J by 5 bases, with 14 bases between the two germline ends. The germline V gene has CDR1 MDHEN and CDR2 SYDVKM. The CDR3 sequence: CASSLGTGIDEQYF. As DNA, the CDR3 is TGTGCCAGCAGTTTGGGGACTGGGATTGACGAGCAGTACTTC.

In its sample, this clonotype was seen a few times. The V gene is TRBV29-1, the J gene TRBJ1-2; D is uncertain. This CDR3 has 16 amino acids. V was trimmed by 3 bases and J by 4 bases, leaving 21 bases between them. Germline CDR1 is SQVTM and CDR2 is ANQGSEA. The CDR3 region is CSVEGRSPDDPYGYTF. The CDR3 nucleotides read TGCAGCGTTGAGGGCAGAAGCCCAGATGATCCCTATGGCTACACCTTC.

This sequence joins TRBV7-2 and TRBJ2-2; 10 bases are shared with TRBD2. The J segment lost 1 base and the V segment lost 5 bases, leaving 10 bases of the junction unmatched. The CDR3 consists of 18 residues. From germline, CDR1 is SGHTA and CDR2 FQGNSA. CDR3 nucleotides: TGTGCCAGCAGCACCCCTCTTTTAGCGGGGGGGAACACCGGGGAGCTGTTTTTT. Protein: CASSTPLLAGGNTGELFF.

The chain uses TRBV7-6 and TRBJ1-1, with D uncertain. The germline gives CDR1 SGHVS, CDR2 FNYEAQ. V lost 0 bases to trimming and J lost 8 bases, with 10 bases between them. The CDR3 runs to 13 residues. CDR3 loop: CASSLARAEEAFF. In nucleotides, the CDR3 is TGTGCCAGCAGCTTAGCGAGGGCAGAAGAAGCTTTCTTT.

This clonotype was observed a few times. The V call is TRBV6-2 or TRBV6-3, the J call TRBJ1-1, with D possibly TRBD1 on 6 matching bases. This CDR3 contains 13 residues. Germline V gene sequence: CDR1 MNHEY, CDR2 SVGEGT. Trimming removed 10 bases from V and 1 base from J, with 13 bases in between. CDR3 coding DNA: TGTGCCATCAGACAGGCGCCGAACACTGAAGCTTTCTTT. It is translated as CAIRQAPNTEAFF.

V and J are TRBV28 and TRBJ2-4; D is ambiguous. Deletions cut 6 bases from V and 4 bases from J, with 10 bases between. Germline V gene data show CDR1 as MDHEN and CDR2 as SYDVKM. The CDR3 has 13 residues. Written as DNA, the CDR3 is TGTGCCAGCAGCCTTGTAGGGAAAAACATTCAGTACTTC. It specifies CASSLVGKNIQYF.